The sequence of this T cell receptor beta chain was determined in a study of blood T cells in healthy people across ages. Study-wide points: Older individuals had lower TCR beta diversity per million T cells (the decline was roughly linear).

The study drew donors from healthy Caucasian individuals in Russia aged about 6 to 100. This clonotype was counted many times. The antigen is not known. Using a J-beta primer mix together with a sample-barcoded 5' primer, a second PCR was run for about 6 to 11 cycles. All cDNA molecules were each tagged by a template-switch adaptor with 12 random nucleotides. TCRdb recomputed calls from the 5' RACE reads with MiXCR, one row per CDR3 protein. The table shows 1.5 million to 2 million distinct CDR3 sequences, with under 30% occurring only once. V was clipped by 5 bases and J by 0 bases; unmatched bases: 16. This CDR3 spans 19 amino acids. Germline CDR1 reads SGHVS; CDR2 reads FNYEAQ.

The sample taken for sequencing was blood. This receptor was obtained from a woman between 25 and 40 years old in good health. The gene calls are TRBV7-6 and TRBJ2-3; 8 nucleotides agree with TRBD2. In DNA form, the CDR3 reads TGTGCCAGCAGCCCCCTCATCATTGACGCGGGGGGAAGCACAGATACGCAGTATTTT. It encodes CASSPLIIDAGGSTDTQYF. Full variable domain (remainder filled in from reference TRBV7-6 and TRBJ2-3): GAGVSQSPRYKVTKRGQDVALRCDPISGHVSLYWYRQALGQGPEFLTYFNYEAQQDKSGLPNDRFSAERPEGSISTLTIQRTEQRDSAMYRCASSPLIIDAGGSTDTQYFGPGTRLTVL.